This TCR beta chain was recovered during a study of blood T cell repertoires in COVID-19 (dated by TCRdb to 2018 to 2020). Regarding the study in general: The collaborator samples originated in the United States, Italy and Spain and spanned the acute and convalescent phases of COVID-19. The prospective study material was composed of cDNA or gDNA derived from T cells, B-cell-depleted T cells, or PBMCs. The dataset comprised deeply sampled blood TCRbeta repertoires from subjects exposed to, actively infected with, or recovered from COVID-19. The repertoires were released in a freely available public database intended as a resource for research on the immune response to SARS-CoV-2. The samples were drawn from two sources: the first 160 participants of the ongoing ImmuneRACE study, and fewer than 1,500 subjects contributed by 6 global collaborators. The sample metadata nearly always contained a de-identified subject ID, COVID-19 status, age in years and sex. Where HLA class I and class II types were available, the types were taken from metadata supplied by the sample provider, not from assay-based typing.

TCRbeta CDR3 regions were amplified from genomic DNA using the immunoSEQ Assay, a bias-controlled multiplex PCR. The authors' analysis ran thus. The number of nucleated cells in each sample was estimated by amplification of reference gene primers within the assay. To quantify the absolute abundance of each unique TCRbeta CDR3 rearrangement, sequence reads were collapsed and filtered. For each sample, productive Simpson clonality was calculated as the square root of Simpson's diversity index across productive rearrangements. What TCRdb holds here is the immuneACCESS table cut down to in-frame rearrangements. Part of the clones is not present; checked against another copy, under half of the missing clones reflect an unresolved V gene, and the others are unexplained. V and J calls and clone size are those listed in that table; D and trimming were worked out from the DNA. The sample table contains 85,000 to 100,000 clones; only one count was recorded for around 81% of them. Jointly, the top ten make up around 4.7% of the sample.

Summary of the overall study and its limitations: How much clinical and demographic metadata was included differed by source and by participant, and the metadata was provided uncurated.

Counted from cysteine to phenylalanine, this CDR3 has 14 amino acids. Of all the DNA, just the CDR3 is kept, 42 bases in frame from base 1. Looking up the germline V gene yields CDR1 SGHVS and CDR2 FQNEAQ. V is shortened by 1 base, J by 1 base, and the region joining them spans 8 bases. Notes on this clone: Its antigen has not been determined. No quality values exist for individual bases; no much larger clone is one base distant.

One collaborating source in Seattle enrolled patients while the patients were actively infected and followed the patients over time throughout the course of disease. Whole blood was collected in K2EDTA tubes by collaborating institutions according to the institutions' own protocols. For TCRbeta analysis, collaborators shipped samples as frozen whole blood, isolated PBMCs, or DNA extracted from either of those sample types. Recombination connected TRBV7-8 to TRBJ2-7; a confident D gene designation cannot be given. Sequenced material: peripheral blood. The sequence came from a man older than 75 with COVID-19, enrolled during active disease. Here is the DNA: TGTGCCAGCAGCTTAGTAATAGTTTCCTACGAGCAGTACTTC. This sequence encodes CASSLVIVSYEQYF. Here the CDR3 is joined to the reference TRBV7-8 and TRBJ2-7 genes, and the full variable domain is: GAGVSQSPRYKVAKRGQDVALRCDPISGHVSLFWYQQALGQGPEFLTYFQNEAQLDKSGLPSDRFFAERPEGSVSTLKIQRTQQEDSAVYLCASSLVIVSYEQYFGPGTRLTVT.